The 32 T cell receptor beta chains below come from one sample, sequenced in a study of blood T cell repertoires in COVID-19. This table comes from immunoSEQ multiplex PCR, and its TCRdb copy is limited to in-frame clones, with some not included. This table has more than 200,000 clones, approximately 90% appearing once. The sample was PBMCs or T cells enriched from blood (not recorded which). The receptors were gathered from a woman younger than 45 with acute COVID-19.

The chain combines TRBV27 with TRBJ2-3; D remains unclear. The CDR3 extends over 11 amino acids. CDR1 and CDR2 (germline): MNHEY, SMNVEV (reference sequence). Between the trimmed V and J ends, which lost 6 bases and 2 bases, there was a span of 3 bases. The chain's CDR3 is CASRYTDTQYF. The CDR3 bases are TGTGCCAGCAGATACACAGATACGCAGTATTTT.

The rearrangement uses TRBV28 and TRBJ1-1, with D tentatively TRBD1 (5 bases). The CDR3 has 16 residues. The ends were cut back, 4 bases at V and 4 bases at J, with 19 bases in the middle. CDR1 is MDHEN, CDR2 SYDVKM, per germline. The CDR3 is CASSYARLGRVTEAFF. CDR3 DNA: TGTGCCAGCAGTTATGCGAGGCTGGGCAGGGTCACTGAAGCTTTCTTT.

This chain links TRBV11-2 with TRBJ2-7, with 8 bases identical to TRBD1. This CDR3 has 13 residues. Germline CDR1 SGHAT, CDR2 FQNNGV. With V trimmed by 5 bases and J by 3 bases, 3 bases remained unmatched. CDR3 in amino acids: CASSGGQGYEQYF. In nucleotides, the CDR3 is TGTGCCAGCAGCGGCGGACAGGGCTACGAGCAGTACTTC.

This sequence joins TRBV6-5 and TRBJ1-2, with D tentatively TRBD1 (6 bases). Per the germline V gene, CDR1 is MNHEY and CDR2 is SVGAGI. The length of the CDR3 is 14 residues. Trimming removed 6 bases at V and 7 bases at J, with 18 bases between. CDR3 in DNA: TGTGCCAGCAGCGAGAAGGTCCACAGGGCTGGCTACACCTTC. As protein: CASSEKVHRAGYTF.

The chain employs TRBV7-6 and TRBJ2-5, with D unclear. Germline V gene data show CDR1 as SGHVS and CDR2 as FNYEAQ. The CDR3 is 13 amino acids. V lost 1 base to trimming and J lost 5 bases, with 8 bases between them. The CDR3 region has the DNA TGTGCCAGCAGCTTAGGGGCCCGGGAGACCCAGTACTTC. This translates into CASSLGARETQYF.

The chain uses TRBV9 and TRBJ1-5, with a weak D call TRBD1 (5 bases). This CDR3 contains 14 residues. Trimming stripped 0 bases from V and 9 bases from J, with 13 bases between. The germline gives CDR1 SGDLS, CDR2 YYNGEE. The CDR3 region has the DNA TGTGCCAGCAGCGTAGTCCCAGGGAGGGTGCCCCAGCATTTT. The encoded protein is CASSVVPGRVPQHF.

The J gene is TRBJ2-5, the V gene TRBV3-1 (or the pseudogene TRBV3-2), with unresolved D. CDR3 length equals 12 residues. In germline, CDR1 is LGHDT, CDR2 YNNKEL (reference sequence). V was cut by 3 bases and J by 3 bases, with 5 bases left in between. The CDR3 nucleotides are TGTGCCAGCAGCCATTCTAAAGAGACCCAGTACTTC. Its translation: CASSHSKETQYF.

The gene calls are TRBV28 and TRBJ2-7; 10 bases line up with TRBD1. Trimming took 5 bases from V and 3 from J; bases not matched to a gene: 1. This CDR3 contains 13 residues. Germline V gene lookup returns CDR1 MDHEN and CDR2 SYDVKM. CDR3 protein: CASSRTGGYEQYF. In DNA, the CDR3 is TGTGCCAGCAGTCGGACAGGGGGCTACGAGCAGTACTTC.

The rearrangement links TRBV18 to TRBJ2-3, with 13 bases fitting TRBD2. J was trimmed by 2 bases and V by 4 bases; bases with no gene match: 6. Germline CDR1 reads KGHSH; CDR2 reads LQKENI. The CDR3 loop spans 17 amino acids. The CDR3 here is CASSLTGLAGDTDTQYF. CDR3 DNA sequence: TGTGCCAGCTCACTTACTGGACTAGCGGGGGACACAGATACGCAGTATTTT.

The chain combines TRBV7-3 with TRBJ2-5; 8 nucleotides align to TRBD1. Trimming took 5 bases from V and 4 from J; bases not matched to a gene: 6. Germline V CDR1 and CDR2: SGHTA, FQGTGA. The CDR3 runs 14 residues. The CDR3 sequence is CASSQGARSETQYF. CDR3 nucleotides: TGTGCCAGCAGCCAGGGGGCGCGATCAGAGACCCAGTACTTC.

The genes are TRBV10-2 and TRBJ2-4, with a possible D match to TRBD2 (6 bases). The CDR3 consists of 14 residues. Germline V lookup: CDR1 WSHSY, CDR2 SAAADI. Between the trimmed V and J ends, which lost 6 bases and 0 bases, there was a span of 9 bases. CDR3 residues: CASRASVAKNIQYF. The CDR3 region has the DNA TGCGCCAGCAGGGCTAGCGTAGCCAAAAACATTCAGTACTTC.

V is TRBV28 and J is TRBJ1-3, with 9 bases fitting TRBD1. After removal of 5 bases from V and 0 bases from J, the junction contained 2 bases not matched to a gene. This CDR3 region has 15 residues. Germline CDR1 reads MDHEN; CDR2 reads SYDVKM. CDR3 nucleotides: TGTGCCAGCAGTATGACAGGGGGCTCTGGAAACACCATATATTTT. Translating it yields CASSMTGGSGNTIYF.

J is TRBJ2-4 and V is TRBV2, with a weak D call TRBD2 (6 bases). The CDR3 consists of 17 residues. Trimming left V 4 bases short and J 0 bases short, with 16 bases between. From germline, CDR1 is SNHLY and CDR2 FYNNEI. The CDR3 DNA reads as TGTGCCAGCAGTGTAGCGGAGGGCATCTTAGCCAAAAACATTCAGTACTTC. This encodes CASSVAEGILAKNIQYF. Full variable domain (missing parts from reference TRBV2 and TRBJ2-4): EPEVTQTPSHQVTQMGQEVILRCVPISNHLYFYWYRQILGQKVEFLVSFYNNEISEKSEIFDDQFSVERPDGSNFTLKIRSTKLEDSAMYFCASSVAEGILAKNIQYFGAGTRLSVL.

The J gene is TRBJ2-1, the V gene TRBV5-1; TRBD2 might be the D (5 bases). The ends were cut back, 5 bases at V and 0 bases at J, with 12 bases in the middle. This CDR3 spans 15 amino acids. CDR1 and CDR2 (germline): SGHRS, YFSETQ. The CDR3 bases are TGCGCCAGCAGACCCCGGGAAATCTCCTACAATGAGCAGTTCTTC. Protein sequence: CASRPREISYNEQFF.

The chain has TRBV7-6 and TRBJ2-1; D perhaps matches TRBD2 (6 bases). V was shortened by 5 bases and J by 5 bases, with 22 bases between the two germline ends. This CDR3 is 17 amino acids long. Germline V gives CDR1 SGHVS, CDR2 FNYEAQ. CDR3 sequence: CASSHPVEGLTNNEQFF. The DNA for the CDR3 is TGTGCCAGCAGCCACCCTGTGGAGGGTTTGACGAACAATGAGCAGTTCTTC. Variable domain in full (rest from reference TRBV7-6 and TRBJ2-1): GAGVSQSPRYKVTKRGQDVALRCDPISGHVSLYWYRQALGQGPEFLTYFNYEAQQDKSGLPNDRFSAERPEGSISTLTIQRTEQRDSAMYRCASSHPVEGLTNNEQFFGPGTRLTVL.

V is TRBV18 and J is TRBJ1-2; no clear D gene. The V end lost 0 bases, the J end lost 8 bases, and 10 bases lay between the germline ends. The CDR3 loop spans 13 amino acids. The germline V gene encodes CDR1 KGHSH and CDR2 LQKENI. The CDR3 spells CASSPPTVSGYTF. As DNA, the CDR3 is TGTGCCAGCTCACCACCTACGGTTTCGGGCTACACCTTC.

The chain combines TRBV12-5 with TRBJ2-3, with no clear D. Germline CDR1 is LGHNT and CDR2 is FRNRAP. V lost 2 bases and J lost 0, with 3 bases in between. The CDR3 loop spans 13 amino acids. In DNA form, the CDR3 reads TGTGCTAGTGGTTTGCAGAGCACAGATACGCAGTATTTT. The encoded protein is CASGLQSTDTQYF. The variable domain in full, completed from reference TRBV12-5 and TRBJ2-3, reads DARVTQTPRHKVTEMGQEVTMRCQPILGHNTVFWYRQTMMQGLELLAYFRNRAPLDDSGMPKDRFSAEMPDATLATLKIQPSEPRDSAVYFCASGLQSTDTQYFGPGTRLTVL.

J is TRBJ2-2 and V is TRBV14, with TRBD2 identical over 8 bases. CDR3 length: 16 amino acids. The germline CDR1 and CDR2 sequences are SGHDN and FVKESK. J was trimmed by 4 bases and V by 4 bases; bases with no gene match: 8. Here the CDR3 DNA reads TGTGCCAGCAGCCGAGATAGGACTAGCTTCACCGGGGAGCTGTTTTTT. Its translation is CASSRDRTSFTGELFF. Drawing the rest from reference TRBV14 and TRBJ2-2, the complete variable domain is EAGVTQFPSHSVIEKGQTVTLRCDPISGHDNLYWYRRVMGKEIKFLLHFVKESKQDESGMPNNRFLAERTGGTYSTLKVQPAELEDSGVYFCASSRDRTSFTGELFFGEGSRLTVL.

CDR3 region: CASSLTPPGLNEQFF. Written as DNA, the CDR3 is TGTGCCAGCAGTTTAACCCCCCCAGGGCTGAATGAGCAGTTCTTC. This chain uses TRBV27 with TRBJ2-1; weak D call: TRBD1 (5 bases). Germline V gene sequence: CDR1 MNHEY, CDR2 SMNVEV (reference sequence). This CDR3 has 15 residues. The germline V and J ends were trimmed by 2 bases and 7 bases, with 15 bases remaining between them.

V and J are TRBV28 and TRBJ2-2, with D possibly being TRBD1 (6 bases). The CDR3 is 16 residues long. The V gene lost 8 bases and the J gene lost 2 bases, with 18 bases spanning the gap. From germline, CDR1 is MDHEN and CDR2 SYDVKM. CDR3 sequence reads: CASDQTGTKNTGELFF. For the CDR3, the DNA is TGTGCCAGCGACCAAACCGGGACAAAAAACACCGGGGAGCTGTTTTTT.

CDR3 in DNA: TGTGCCAGTAGTATGTGGACAGGGGGGACTGAAGCTTTCTTT. Translation gives CASSMWTGGTEAFF. This chain joins TRBV19 and TRBJ1-1; 10 bases fit TRBD1. V lost 3 bases to trimming and J lost 5 bases; unmatched junction nucleotides: 3. Germline lookup yields CDR1 LNHDA and CDR2 SQIVND (reference sequence). This CDR3 contains 14 residues.

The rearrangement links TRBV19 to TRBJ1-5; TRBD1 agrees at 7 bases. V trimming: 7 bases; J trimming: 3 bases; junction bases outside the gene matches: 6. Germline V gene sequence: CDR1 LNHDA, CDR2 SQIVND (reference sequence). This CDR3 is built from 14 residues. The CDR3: CASKLQGSNQPQHF. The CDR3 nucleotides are TGTGCCAGTAAACTACAGGGGTCCAATCAGCCCCAGCATTTT.

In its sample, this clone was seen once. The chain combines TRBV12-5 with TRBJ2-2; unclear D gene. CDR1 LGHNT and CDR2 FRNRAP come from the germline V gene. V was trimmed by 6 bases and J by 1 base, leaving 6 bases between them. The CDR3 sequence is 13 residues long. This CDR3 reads CASGRGNTGELFF. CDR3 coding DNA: TGTGCTAGTGGCCGCGGGAACACCGGGGAGCTGTTTTTT.

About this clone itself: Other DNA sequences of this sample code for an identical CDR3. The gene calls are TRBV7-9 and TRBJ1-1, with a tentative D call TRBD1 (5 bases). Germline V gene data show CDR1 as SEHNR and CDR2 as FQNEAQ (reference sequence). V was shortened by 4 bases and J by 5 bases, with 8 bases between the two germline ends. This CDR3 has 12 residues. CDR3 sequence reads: CASSSGGTEAFF. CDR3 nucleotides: TGTGCCAGCAGCTCGGGGGGGACTGAAGCTTTCTTT. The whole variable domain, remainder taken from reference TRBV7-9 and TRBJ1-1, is DTGVSQNPRHKITKRGQNVTFRCDPISEHNRLYWYRQTLGQGPEFLTYFQNEAQLEKSRLLSDRFSAERPKGSFSTLEIQRTEQGDSAMYLCASSSGGTEAFFGQGTRLTVV.

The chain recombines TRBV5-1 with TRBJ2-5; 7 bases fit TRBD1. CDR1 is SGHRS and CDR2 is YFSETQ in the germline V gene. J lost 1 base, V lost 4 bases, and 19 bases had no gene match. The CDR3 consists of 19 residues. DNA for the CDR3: TGCGCCAGCAGCCGACCGACAGGGACCTATGAAGGGGGCCAAGAGACCCAGTACTTC. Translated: CASSRPTGTYEGGQETQYF. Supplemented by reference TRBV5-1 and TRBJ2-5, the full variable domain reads KAGVTQTPRYLIKTRGQQVTLSCSPISGHRSVSWYQQTPGQGLQFLFEYFSETQRNKGNFPGRFSGRQFSNSRSEMNVSTLELGDSALYLCASSRPTGTYEGGQETQYFGPGTRLLVL.

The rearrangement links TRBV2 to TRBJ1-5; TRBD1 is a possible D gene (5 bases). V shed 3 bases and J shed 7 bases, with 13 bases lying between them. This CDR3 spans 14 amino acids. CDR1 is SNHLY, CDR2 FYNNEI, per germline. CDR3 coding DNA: TGTGCCAGCAGTGATGGCCAGGGTAACCAGCCCCAGCATTTT. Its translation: CASSDGQGNQPQHF.

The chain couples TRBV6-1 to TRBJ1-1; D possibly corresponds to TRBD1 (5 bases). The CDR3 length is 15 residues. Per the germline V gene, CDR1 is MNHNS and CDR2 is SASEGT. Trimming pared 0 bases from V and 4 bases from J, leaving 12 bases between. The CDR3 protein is CASSEAGRAITEAFF. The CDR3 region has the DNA TGTGCCAGCAGTGAAGCGGGCAGGGCGATCACTGAAGCTTTCTTT.

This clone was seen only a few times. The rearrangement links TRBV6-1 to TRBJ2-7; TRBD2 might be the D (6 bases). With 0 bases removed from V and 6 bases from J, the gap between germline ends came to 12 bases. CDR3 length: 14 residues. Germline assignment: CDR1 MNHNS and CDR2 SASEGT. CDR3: CASSEARETSEQYF. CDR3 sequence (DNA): TGTGCCAGCAGTGAAGCGCGGGAAACGAGCGAGCAGTACTTC.

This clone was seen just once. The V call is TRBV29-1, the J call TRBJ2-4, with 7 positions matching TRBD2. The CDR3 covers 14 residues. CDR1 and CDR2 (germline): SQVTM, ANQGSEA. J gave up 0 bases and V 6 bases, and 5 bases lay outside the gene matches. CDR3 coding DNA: TGCAGCGTCACGGGGGGACTAGCCAAAAACATTCAGTACTTC. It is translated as CSVTGGLAKNIQYF.

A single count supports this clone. This chain's CDR3 is CASTQSNTAGSPLHF. In DNA form, the CDR3 reads TGTGCCAGCACACAATCCAACACAGCTGGTTCACCCCTCCACTTT. The V and J genes are TRBV6-5 and TRBJ1-6; D call uncertain. Germline V gene lookup returns CDR1 MNHEY and CDR2 SVGAGI. CDR3 length: 15 amino acids. V gave up 7 bases and J gave up 9 bases, with 19 bases separating them.

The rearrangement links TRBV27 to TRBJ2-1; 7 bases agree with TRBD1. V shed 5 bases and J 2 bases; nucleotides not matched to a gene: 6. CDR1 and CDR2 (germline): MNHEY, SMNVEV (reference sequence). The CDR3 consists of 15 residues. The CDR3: CASSPDRAAYNEQFF. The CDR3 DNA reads TGTGCCAGCAGTCCCGACAGGGCTGCCTACAATGAGCAGTTCTTC.

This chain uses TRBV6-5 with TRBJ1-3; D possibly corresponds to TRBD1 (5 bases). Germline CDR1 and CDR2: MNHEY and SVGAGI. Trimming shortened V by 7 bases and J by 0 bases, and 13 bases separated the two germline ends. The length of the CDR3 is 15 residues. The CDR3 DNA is TGTGCCAGCATAGCCAGGGCTTTCTCTGGAAACACCATATATTTT. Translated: CASIARAFSGNTIYF.